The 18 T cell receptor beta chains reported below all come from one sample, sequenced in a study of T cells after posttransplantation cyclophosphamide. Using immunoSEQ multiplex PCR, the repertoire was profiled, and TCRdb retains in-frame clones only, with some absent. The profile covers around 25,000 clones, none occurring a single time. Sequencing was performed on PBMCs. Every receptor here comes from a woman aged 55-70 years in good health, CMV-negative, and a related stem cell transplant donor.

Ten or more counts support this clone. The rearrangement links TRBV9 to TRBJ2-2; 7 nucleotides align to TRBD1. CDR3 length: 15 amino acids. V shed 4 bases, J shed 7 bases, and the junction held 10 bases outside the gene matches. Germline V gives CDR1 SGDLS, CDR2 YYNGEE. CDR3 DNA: TGTGCCAGCAGCTCCCAACAGGGGTTTGGCGGGGAGCTGTTTTTT. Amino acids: CASSSQQGFGGELFF. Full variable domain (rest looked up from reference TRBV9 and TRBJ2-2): DSGVTQTPKHLITATGQRVTLRCSPRSGDLSVYWYQQSLDQGLQFLIQYYNGEERAKGNILERFSAQQFPDLHSELNLSSLELGDSALYFCASSSQQGFGGELFFGEGSRLTVL.

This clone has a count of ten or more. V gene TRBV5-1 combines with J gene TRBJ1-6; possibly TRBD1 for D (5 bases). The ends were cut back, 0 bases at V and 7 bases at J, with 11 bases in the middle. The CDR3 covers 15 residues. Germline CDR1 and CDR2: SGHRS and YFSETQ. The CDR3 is CASSLGQNWNSPLHF. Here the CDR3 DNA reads TGCGCCAGCAGCTTGGGACAGAACTGGAATTCACCCCTCCACTTT.

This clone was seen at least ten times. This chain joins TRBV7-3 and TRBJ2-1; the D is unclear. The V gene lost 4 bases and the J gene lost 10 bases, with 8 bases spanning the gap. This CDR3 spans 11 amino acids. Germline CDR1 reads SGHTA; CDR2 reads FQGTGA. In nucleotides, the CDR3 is TGTGCCAGCAGCTCGCACGGGGAGCAGTTCTTC. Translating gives CASSSHGEQFF.

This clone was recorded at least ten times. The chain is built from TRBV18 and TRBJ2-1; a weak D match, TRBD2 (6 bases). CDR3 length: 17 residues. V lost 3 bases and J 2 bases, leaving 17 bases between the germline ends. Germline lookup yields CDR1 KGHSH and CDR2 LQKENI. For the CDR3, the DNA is TGTGCCAGCTCACCCGGAGGGATGGACACCCCCTACAATGAGCAGTTCTTC. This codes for CASSPGGMDTPYNEQFF.

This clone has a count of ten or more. The CDR3 here is CASSGEGNTGELFF. The CDR3 bases are TGTGCCAGCAGTGGCGAGGGCAACACCGGGGAGCTGTTTTTT. V usage is TRBV2 and J usage is TRBJ2-2, with TRBD2 as a possible D gene (5 bases). The CDR3 loop spans 14 amino acids. Germline V gene data show CDR1 as SNHLY and CDR2 as FYNNEI. Trimming shortened V by 4 bases and J by 2 bases, and 8 bases separated the two germline ends. Using reference TRBV2 and TRBJ2-2 for the parts outside the CDR3, the full variable domain is EPEVTQTPSHQVTQMGQEVILRCVPISNHLYFYWYRQILGQKVEFLVSFYNNEISEKSEIFDDQFSVERPDGSNFTLKIRSTKLEDSAMYFCASSGEGNTGELFFGEGSRLTVL.

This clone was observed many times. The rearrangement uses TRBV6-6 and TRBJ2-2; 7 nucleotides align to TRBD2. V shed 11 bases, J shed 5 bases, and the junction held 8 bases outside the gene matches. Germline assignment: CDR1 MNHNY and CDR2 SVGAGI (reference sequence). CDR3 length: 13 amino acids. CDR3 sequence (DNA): TGTGCCGTTCACGGGGGGAAAACCGGGGAGCTGTTTTTT. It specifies CAVHGGKTGELFF.

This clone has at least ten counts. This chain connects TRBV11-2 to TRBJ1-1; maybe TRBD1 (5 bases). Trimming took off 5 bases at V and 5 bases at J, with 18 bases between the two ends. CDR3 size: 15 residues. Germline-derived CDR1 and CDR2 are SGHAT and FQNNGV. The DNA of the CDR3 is TGTGCCAGCAGCGAACAGGACTCACGGGGGACTGAAGCTTTCTTT. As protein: CASSEQDSRGTEAFF.

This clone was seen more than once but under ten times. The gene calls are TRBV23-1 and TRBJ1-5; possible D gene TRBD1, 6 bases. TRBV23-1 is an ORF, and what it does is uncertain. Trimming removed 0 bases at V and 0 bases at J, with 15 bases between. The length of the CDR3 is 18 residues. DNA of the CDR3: TGCGCCAGCAGTCAATCGGGGGCTAGCCTCTATAGCAATCAGCCCCAGCATTTT. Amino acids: CASSQSGASLYSNQPQHF.

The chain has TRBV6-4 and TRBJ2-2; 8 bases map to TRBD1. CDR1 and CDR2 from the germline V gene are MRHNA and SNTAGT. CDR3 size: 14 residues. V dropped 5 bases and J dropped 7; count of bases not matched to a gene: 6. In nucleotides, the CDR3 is TGTGCCAGCAGTTTACAGGGGGTTGACGGGGAGCTGTTTTTT. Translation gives CASSLQGVDGELFF.

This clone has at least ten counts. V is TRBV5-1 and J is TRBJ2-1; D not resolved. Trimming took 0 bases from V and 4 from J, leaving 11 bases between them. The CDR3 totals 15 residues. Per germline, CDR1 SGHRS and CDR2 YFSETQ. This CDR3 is CASSLDLAAYNEQFF. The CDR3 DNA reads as TGCGCCAGCAGCTTGGATCTGGCGGCTTACAATGAGCAGTTCTTC.

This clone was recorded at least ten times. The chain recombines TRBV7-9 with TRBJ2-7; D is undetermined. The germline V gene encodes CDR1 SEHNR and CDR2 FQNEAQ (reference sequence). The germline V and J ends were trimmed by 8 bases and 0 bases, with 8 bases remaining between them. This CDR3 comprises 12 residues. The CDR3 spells CASRRGSYEQYF. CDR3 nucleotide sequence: TGTGCCAGCCGCCGCGGCTCCTACGAGCAGTACTTC. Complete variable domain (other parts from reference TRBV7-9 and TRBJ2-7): DTGVSQNPRHKITKRGQNVTFRCDPISEHNRLYWYRQTLGQGPEFLTYFQNEAQLEKSRLLSDRFSAERPKGSFSTLEIQRTEQGDSAMYLCASRRGSYEQYFGPGTRLTVT.

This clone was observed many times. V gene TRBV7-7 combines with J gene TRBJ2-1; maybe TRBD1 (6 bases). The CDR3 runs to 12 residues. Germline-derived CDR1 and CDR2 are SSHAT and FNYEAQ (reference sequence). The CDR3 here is CASPTGDNEQFF. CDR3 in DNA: TGTGCTAGCCCGACAGGAGACAATGAGCAGTTCTTC. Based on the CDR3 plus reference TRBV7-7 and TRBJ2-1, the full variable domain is GAGVSQSPRYKVTKRGQDVTLRCDPISSHATLYWYQQALGQGPEFLTYFNYEAQPDKSGLPSDRFSAERPEGSISTLTIQRTEQRDSAMYRCASPTGDNEQFFGPGTRLTVL.

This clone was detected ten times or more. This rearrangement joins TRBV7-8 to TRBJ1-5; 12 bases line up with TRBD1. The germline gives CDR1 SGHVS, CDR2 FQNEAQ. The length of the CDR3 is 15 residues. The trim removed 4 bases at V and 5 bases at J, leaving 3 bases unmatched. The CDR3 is CASSSGQGADQPQHF. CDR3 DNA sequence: TGTGCCAGCAGCTCGGGACAGGGGGCCGATCAGCCCCAGCATTTT. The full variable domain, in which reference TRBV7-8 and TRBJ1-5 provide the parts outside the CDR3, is GAGVSQSPRYKVAKRGQDVALRCDPISGHVSLFWYQQALGQGPEFLTYFQNEAQLDKSGLPSDRFFAERPEGSVSTLKIQRTQQEDSAVYLCASSSGQGADQPQHFGDGTRLSIL.

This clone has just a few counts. CDR3 sequence: CASSPLPDNSPLHF. The CDR3 coding sequence is TGTGCCAGCTCACCATTGCCAGATAATTCACCCCTCCACTTT. The genes are TRBV18 and TRBJ1-6; D is unclear. The CDR3 covers 14 residues. From germline, CDR1 is KGHSH and CDR2 LQKENI. Trimming shortened V by 2 bases and J by 5 bases, and 7 bases separated the two germline ends.

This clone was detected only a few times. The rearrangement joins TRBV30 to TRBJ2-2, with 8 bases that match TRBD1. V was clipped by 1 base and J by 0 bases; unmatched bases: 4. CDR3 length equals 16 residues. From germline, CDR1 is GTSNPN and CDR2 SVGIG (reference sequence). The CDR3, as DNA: TGTGCCTGGAGTGGGGGGGACAGGACGAACACCGGGGAGCTGTTTTTT. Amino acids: CAWSGGDRTNTGELFF.

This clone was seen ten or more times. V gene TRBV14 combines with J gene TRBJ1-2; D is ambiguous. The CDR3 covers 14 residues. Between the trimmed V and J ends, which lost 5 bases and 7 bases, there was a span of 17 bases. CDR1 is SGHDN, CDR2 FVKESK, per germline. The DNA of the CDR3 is TGTGCCAGCAGCTCCTCAGAAATTGTCGCTGGCTACACCTTC. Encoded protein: CASSSSEIVAGYTF. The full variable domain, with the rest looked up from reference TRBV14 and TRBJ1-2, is EAGVTQFPSHSVIEKGQTVTLRCDPISGHDNLYWYRRVMGKEIKFLLHFVKESKQDESGMPNNRFLAERTGGTYSTLKVQPAELEDSGVYFCASSSSEIVAGYTFGSGTRLTVV.

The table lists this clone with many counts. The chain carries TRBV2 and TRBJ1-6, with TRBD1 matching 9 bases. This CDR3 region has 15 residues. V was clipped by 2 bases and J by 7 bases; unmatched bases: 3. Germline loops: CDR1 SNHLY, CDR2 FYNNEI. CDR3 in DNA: TGTGCCAGCAGTGAATGGGACAGGGCAAATTCACCCCTCCACTTT. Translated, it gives CASSEWDRANSPLHF.

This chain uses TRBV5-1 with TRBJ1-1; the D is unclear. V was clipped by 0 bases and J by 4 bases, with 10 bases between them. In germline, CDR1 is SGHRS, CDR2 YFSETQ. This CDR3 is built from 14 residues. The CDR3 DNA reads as TGCGCCAGCAGCTTGGGCCGGGTATTCACTGAAGCTTTCTTT. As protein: CASSLGRVFTEAFF.